This section outlines one TCR beta chain sequence together with its context. Its antigen specificity is not known. Per-nucleotide qualities are absent, and no much larger clonotype sits a single base away. The immunoSEQ Assay, a bias-controlled multiplex PCR, was used to amplify TCRbeta CDR3 regions from genomic DNA. From the authors' description of their analysis: The number of nucleated cells in each sample was estimated from the amplification of reference gene primers within the assay. Sequence reads were collapsed and filtered to measure the absolute abundance of every unique TCRbeta CDR3 rearrangement. Productive Simpson clonality was computed per sample as the square root of Simpson's diversity index over productive rearrangements. TCRdb re-hosts the immuneACCESS table, in-frame sequences only. Its copies lack some clones; in the studies checked, an unresolved V gene accounts for under half of them, and the cause for the rest is not known. V and J calls and clone size are those listed in that table; D and trimming were worked out from the DNA. Here the sample has tens of thousands of clones; 75% to 90% occur a single time. Jointly, the top ten make up 1% to 1.5% of the sample.

This specimen belongs to a study of blood T cell repertoires in COVID-19 (TCRdb year 2020). Turning to the overall study: Samples covering the acute and convalescent phases of COVID-19 were provided by collaborators in the United States, Italy and Spain. The samples were drawn from two sources: the first 160 participants of the ongoing ImmuneRACE study, and 950 to 1,500 subjects contributed by 6 global collaborators. A de-identified subject ID, COVID-19 status, age in years and sex were almost always included in the sample metadata. Where available, HLA class I and class II types were obtained from metadata supplied by the sample provider rather than from assay-based typing. A freely available public database, intended as a resource for researchers studying the immune response to SARS-CoV-2, is where the repertoires were released. The dataset comprised deeply sampled blood TCRbeta repertoires from subjects exposed to, actively infected with, or recovered from COVID-19. The material from the prospective study consisted of cDNA or gDNA derived from T cells, B-cell-depleted T cells, or PBMCs.

As encoded in the germline V gene, CDR1 is SGHRS while CDR2 is YFSETQ. CDR3 length: 16 amino acids, cysteine to phenylalanine. The DNA shown is the 48-base CDR3, in frame from base 1. The junction shows trimming of 0 bases on V and 7 bases on J, plus 19 bases between the germline ends. Broader findings and caveats from the paper: The amount of clinical and demographic metadata varied by source and participant and was provided uncurated.

Each collaborating institution followed its own protocols to collect whole blood in K2EDTA tubes. For TCRbeta analysis, collaborator samples were shipped as frozen whole blood, as isolated PBMCs, or as DNA extracted from either sample type. The chain employs TRBV5-1 and TRBJ2-5; D gene: possibly TRBD1, on 5 matching bases. The clonotype was recovered from a man in his fifties or sixties with acute or convalescent COVID-19. The sequenced material came from peripheral blood. The nucleotide sequence is given as TGCGCCAGCAGCTTGGGCGCGACAGCATCACACGGGACCCAGTACTTC. It translates to CASSLGATASHGTQYF.